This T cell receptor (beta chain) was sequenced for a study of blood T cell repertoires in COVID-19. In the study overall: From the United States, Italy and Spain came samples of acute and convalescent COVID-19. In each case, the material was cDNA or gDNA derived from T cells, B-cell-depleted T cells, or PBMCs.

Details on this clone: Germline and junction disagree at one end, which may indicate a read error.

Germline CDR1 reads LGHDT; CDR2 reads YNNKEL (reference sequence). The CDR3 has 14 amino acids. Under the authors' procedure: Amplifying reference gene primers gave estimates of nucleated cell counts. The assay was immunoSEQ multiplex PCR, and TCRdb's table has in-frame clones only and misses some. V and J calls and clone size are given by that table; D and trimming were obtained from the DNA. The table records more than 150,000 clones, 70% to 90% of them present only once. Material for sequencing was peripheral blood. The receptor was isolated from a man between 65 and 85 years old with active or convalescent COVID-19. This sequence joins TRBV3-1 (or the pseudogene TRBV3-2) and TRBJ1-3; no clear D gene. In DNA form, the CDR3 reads TGTGCCAGCAGCCAACAACCCTCTGGACGGGGTAAAGATTTT. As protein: CASSQQPSGRGKDF.